The rows below give T cell receptor beta chains drawn from one sample of a study of blood T cell repertoires in COVID-19. The table came from immunoSEQ multiplex PCR; TCRdb's copy has only in-frame clones and leaves some out. The sample lists 260,000 or so clones; under 90% were seen once. What was sequenced was PBMCs or T cells enriched from blood (not recorded which). These receptors came from a man younger than 35 who had recovered from COVID-19. CDR3s include the opening cysteine and the closing phenylalanine or tryptophan. The D gene is left open where the match is weak. For some rows the clone size is stated as once, few or many, or as a class when expanded; others skip it.

d_call | j_call | v_call | clone_size | cdr3_aa | cdr3_nt
NA | TRBJ2-2 | TRBV29-1 | few | CSGQGGNTGELFF | TGCAGCGGCCAGGGGGGGAACACCGGGGAGCTGTTTTTT
TRBD1 | TRBJ2-5 | TRBV12-5 | NA | CASGLGGGETQYF | TGTGCTAGTGGTTTAGGGGGCGGGGAGACCCAGTACTTC
NA | TRBJ2-5 | TRBV3-1/TRBV3-2 | once | CASSRPLISGQETQYF | TGTGCCAGCAGCCGCCCTTTGATCAGCGGACAAGAGACCCAGTACTTC
TRBD1 | TRBJ1-4 | TRBV7-2 | NA | CASSFNRGNEKLFF | TGTGCCAGCAGCTTTAACAGGGGTAATGAAAAACTGTTTTTT
NA | TRBJ1-1 | TRBV3-1/TRBV3-2 | NA | CASSQYGWGGTEAFF | TGTGCCAGCAGCCAATATGGGTGGGGGGGCACTGAAGCTTTCTTT
NA | TRBJ1-1 | TRBV27 | NA | CASRQGSEAFF | TGTGCCAGCAGACAGGGTTCCGAAGCTTTCTTT
NA | TRBJ2-3 | TRBV7-3 | NA | CASSPDRSLLFTDTQYF | TGTGCCAGCAGCCCAGACAGGAGCCTACTCTTCACAGATACGCAGTATTTT
TRBD1 | TRBJ2-7 | TRBV28 | NA | CASSFGDRRTYEQYF | TGTGCCAGCAGTTTTGGGGACAGGAGAACCTACGAGCAGTACTTC
TRBD2 | TRBJ2-5 | TRBV7-9 | once | CASSLGVASGRIQETQYF | TGTGCCAGCAGCTTAGGGGTTGCGAGCGGGAGGATACAAGAGACCCAGTACTTC
TRBD2 | TRBJ2-1 | TRBV9 | NA | CASSVEPGLAYNEQFF | TGTGCCAGCAGCGTTGAACCGGGACTAGCATACAATGAGCAGTTCTTC
NA | TRBJ2-5 | TRBV10-1 | NA | CASSVVGEETQYF | TGCGCCAGCAGTGTAGTAGGGGAAGAGACCCAGTACTTC
NA | TRBJ1-1 | TRBV3-1/TRBV3-2 | NA | CASSPGTEAFF | TGTGCCAGCAGCCCCGGCACTGAAGCTTTCTTT
TRBD1 | TRBJ1-5 | TRBV28 | NA | CASSLGGTGGDQPQHF | TGTGCCAGCAGTTTAGGAGGGACAGGGGGCGATCAGCCCCAGCATTTT
NA | TRBJ1-2 | TRBV19 | NA | CASSIWRNYGYTF | TGTGCCAGTAGTATCTGGCGGAACTATGGCTACACCTTC
TRBD2 | TRBJ2-1 | TRBV3-1/TRBV3-2 | few | CASSPSGLAGGPSSYNEQFF | TGTGCCAGCAGCCCGTCGGGACTAGCGGGAGGGCCGAGCTCCTACAATGAGCAGTTCTTC
NA | TRBJ2-1 | TRBV24-1 | NA | CATSDPTGNNEQFF | TGTGCCACCAGTGACCCTACAGGGAACAATGAGCAGTTCTTC
TRBD1 | TRBJ1-1 | TRBV2 | NA | CASSQDRGRTEAFF | TGTGCCAGCAGCCAGGACAGGGGGCGTACTGAAGCTTTCTTT
TRBD1 | TRBJ1-5 | TRBV28 | NA | CASSAGTGSNQPQHF | TGTGCCAGCAGTGCCGGGACAGGGAGCAATCAGCCCCAGCATTTT
NA | TRBJ2-3 | TRBV5-1 | NA | CASSLDPGITDTQYF | TGCGCCAGCAGCTTGGACCCGGGGATCACAGATACGCAGTATTTT
NA | TRBJ1-4 | TRBV6-5 | NA | CASRAGGLGEKLFF | TGTGCCAGCAGGGCGGGGGGCCTAGGCGAAAAACTGTTTTTT
NA | TRBJ2-7 | TRBV12-2 | NA | CASRLNGCLRLPIISEQYF | TGTGCAAGTCGCTTAAATGGTTGCTTGCGTCTGCCTATTATTAGCGAGCAGTACTTC
NA | TRBJ2-7 | TRBV7-9 | NA | CASSLSAGNEGSEQYF | TGTGCCAGCAGCTTAAGCGCCGGGAACGAAGGGTCCGAGCAGTACTTC